This T cell receptor beta chain derives from a study of radiotherapy plus CTLA-4 blockade in lung cancer. Study-level background: Patients showed objective responses in about 20% of cases and disease control in roughly 31%. Study conclusions and caveats: Radiotherapy with ipilimumab was followed by blood expansion of tumor-derived clones.

CTLA-4 blockade using ipilimumab, together with focal radiation, was received by patients with chemo-refractory metastatic non-small-cell lung cancer. This clone is a singleton in its sample. Its antigen is currently unknown. The repertoire was sequenced with immunoSEQ multiplex PCR; TCRdb's copy has only in-frame clones and lacks some. Of about 80,000 clones listed, approximately 84% are singletons. Trimming took off 5 bases at V and 9 bases at J, with 17 bases between the two ends. Germline V gene lookup returns CDR1 MNHEY and CDR2 SMNVEV (reference sequence). The CDR3 consists of 14 residues. This chain connects TRBV27 to TRBJ2-1; D might be TRBD2 (7 bases). The material was peripheral blood, obtained from a patient treated with radiotherapy plus ipilimumab. The sequence derives from a human donor with non-small cell lung cancer who had stable disease on radiotherapy plus ipilimumab. CDR3 region: CASSLKGGSREQFF. In DNA form, the CDR3 reads TGTGCCAGCAGTCTGAAGGGGGGGTCGCGTGAGCAGTTCTTC.